This T cell receptor (beta chain) was sequenced in a study of CD8 T cells in ankylosing spondylitis. This CDR3 has 11 amino acids. Between the trimmed V and J ends, which lost 3 bases and 9 bases, there was a span of 7 bases. CDR1 and CDR2 (germline): SGHDT, YYEEEE. TCRdb recomputed calls from the 5' RACE reads with MiXCR, one row per CDR3 protein. The sample yields approximately 60,000 distinct CDR3 sequences, 6% to 8% seen once. Many counts were recorded for this clonotype. The rearrangement links TRBV5-6 to TRBJ2-1; D might be TRBD1 or TRBD2, each matching 5 bases. The TCR was taken from a male donor with ankylosing spondylitis. The sample taken for sequencing was synovial fluid, either unsorted or a sorted T cell fraction (not recorded which). The CDR3 DNA reads as TGTGCCAGCAGCTGGGACCTTGAGCAGTTCTTC. It translates to CASSWDLEQFF.